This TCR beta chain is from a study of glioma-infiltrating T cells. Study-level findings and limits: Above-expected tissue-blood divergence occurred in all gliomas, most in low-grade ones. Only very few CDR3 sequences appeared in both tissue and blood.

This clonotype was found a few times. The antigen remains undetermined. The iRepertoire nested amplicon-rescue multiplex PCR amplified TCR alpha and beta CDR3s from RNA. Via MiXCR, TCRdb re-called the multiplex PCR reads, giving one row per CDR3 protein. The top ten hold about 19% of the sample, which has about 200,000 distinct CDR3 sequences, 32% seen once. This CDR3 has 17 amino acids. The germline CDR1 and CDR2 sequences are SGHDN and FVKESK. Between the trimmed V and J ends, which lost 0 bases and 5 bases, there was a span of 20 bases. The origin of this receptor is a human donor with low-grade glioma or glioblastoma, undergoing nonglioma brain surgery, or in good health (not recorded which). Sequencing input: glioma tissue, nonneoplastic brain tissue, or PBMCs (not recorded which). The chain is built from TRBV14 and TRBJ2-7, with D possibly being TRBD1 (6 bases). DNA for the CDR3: TGTGCCAGCAGCCAAGATAGGCGAGACAGGTTCTTTAACGAGCAGTACTTC. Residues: CASSQDRRDRFFNEQYF.